Below, 23 T cell receptor beta chains from the same sample are listed, as sequenced in a study of blood T cell repertoires in COVID-19 (dated by TCRdb to about 2020). The library was made by the immunoSEQ multiplex PCR assay. TCRdb holds this immuneACCESS table with in-frame rearrangements only. Some clones are missing; in checked studies, unresolved V genes explain under half, and the rest has no known cause. The table for this sample lists about 34,000 clones; about 80% of them were counted only once. Clones ranked in the top ten supply approximately 30% of the sample. The sample consisted of peripheral blood. The receptor source for this set is an elderly man with acute or convalescent COVID-19.

The chain recombines TRBV7-9 with TRBJ1-2, with D perhaps matching TRBD1 (6 bases). Germline V gene data show CDR1 as SEHNR and CDR2 as FQNEAQ (reference sequence). V lost 5 bases to trimming and J lost 3 bases, with 19 bases between them. The CDR3 is 16 residues long. CDR3 loop: CASSPEELGGYYGYTF. In nucleotides, the CDR3 is TGTGCCAGCAGCCCAGAAGAGCTAGGGGGTTACTATGGCTACACCTTC.

The J gene is TRBJ2-1, the V gene TRBV9; TRBD2 is a possible D gene (5 bases). The CDR3 runs 16 residues. Trimming cost V 0 bases and J 6 bases, with 16 bases left between them. Germline loops: CDR1 SGDLS, CDR2 YYNGEE. The CDR3 DNA reads as TGTGCCAGCAGCGTAGGCGGGTCCCTATTAGTCAATGAGCAGTTCTTC. The encoded protein is CASSVGGSLLVNEQFF.

This chain connects TRBV10-3 to TRBJ2-5; possibly TRBD2 for D (6 bases). CDR1 is ENHRY and CDR2 is SYGVKD in the germline V gene. V was clipped by 7 bases and J by 5 bases, with 20 bases between them. CDR3 length: 15 amino acids. Here the CDR3 reads CAIKGGETLGETQYF. The CDR3 DNA reads as TGTGCCATCAAGGGCGGGGAGACCCTGGGGGAGACCCAGTACTTC.

This clone was seen more than once but under ten times. The chain uses TRBV5-4 and TRBJ2-7; 10 bases align to TRBD2. Germline V CDR1 and CDR2: SGHNT, YYREEE (reference sequence). Unmatched junction bases numbered 7, after V lost 4 bases and J lost 6 bases. The CDR3 is 14 residues long. CDR3: CASSHSGGASEQYF. In DNA form, the CDR3 reads TGTGCCAGCAGCCACAGCGGGGGGGCCTCCGAGCAGTACTTC.

This clone was counted between two and nine times. The chain couples TRBV7-9 to TRBJ1-3; 8 bases line up with TRBD1. This CDR3 has 16 residues. Unmatched junction bases numbered 7, after V lost 6 bases and J lost 0 bases. Germline CDR1 and CDR2: SEHNR and FQNEAQ (reference sequence). CDR3 sequence: CASSPPGQVSGNTIYF. DNA of the CDR3: TGTGCCAGCAGTCCACCGGGACAGGTCTCTGGAAACACCATATATTTT.

DNA of the CDR3: TGTGCCAGCAGCTTAATCGCCTACTCTGGGGCCAACGTCCTGACTTTC. Amino acid sequence: CASSLIAYSGANVLTF. The chain combines TRBV7-3 with TRBJ2-6; no clear D gene. Germline V gives CDR1 SGHTA, CDR2 FQGTGA. There are 16 residues in the CDR3. Between the trimmed V and J ends, which lost 1 base and 0 bases, there was a span of 7 bases.

The gene calls are TRBV15 and TRBJ1-3; D is ambiguous. V lost 1 base and J 2 bases, leaving 6 bases between the germline ends. CDR3 length equals 14 residues. Germline lookup yields CDR1 LNHNV and CDR2 YYDKDF (reference sequence). Here the CDR3 reads CATSRGAAGNTIYF. The DNA of the CDR3 is TGTGCCACCAGCAGAGGAGCCGCTGGAAACACCATATATTTT.

This clone has more than one count but fewer than ten. This chain joins TRBV10-3 and TRBJ2-1; 7 bases agree with TRBD1. The length of the CDR3 is 13 residues. Germline CDR1 is ENHRY and CDR2 is SYGVKD. The J segment lost 9 bases and the V segment lost 6 bases, leaving 8 bases of the junction unmatched. This CDR3 is CAISLQGLGEQFF. CDR3 nucleotides: TGTGCCATCAGCCTACAGGGGCTAGGTGAGCAGTTCTTC.

V and J are TRBV12-1 and TRBJ1-1. TRBV12-1 is a pseudogene segment. The CDR3 has 16 amino acids. The CDR3 DNA follows: TGTGCCAGCAGCTTCCACTATGGTGGTTGGGACACTGAAGCTTTCTTT. It translates to CASSFHYGGWDTEAFF.

This clone was seen only once. The V and J genes are TRBV5-6 and TRBJ1-2; 7 bases agree with TRBD1. CDR1 and CDR2 (germline): SGHDT, YYEEEE. With 0 bases clipped from V and 8 bases from J, the junction kept 16 bases outside the gene matches. There are 17 residues in the CDR3. The CDR3 DNA reads TGTGCCAGCAGCTTGGGTTCTGCGGCAGGGGGGTTAATCGGCTACACCTTC. Translated: CASSLGSAAGGLIGYTF.

The rearrangement uses TRBV27 and TRBJ2-1, with 13 bases aligning to TRBD2. CDR1 is MNHEY, CDR2 SMNVEV, per germline (reference sequence). The CDR3 length is 15 residues. Germline trimming cut 6 bases from V and 7 bases from J; bases unmatched to any gene: 6. CDR3 DNA: TGTGCCAGCAGCGCCTCGGGACTAGCGGGGAATGAGCAGTTCTTC. This gives the protein CASSASGLAGNEQFF.

This clone appeared a few times. The V call is TRBV9, the J call TRBJ1-2; perhaps TRBD1 as D (5 bases). V dropped 4 bases and J dropped 0 bases, with 16 bases sitting between them. Germline-derived CDR1 and CDR2 are SGDLS and YYNGEE. The CDR3 consists of 16 residues. CDR3 nucleotides: TGTGCCAGCAGCTCCCTGGGGGGTGTAACTAACTATGGCTACACCTTC. It specifies CASSSLGGVTNYGYTF.

The sample holds a few counts of this clone. The V call is TRBV6-6, the J call TRBJ2-7; 8 bases fit TRBD1. This CDR3 region has 15 residues. Trimming took 5 bases from V and 0 from J; bases not matched to a gene: 6. Germline values: CDR1 MNHNY, CDR2 SVGAGI (reference sequence). CDR3 DNA: TGTGCCAGCAGTCAAACCAGGGGGCCCTCCTACGAGCAGTACTTC. Translated, it gives CASSQTRGPSYEQYF.

This chain uses TRBV10-3 with TRBJ2-7; 7 nucleotides agree with TRBD2. V lost 2 bases and J lost 0; bases outside the gene matches: 4. Looked up from germline, CDR1 is ENHRY and CDR2 is SYGVKD. This CDR3 spans 15 amino acids. CDR3 coding DNA: TGTGCCATCAGTGAGACTAGCGACCTCTCCTACGAGCAGTACTTC. Its translation: CAISETSDLSYEQYF.

V usage is TRBV5-1 and J usage is TRBJ2-7, with D unclear. This CDR3 is built from 12 residues. Germline assignment: CDR1 SGHRS and CDR2 YFSETQ. V gave up 3 bases and J gave up 3 bases, with 7 bases separating them. The CDR3 DNA is TGCGCCAGCAGCTCTTCAGGCTACGAGCAGTACTTC. Residues: CASSSSGYEQYF.

The CDR3 loop is CASSLGQGGTQYF. The CDR3 coding sequence is TGTGCCAGCAGCTTAGGGCAGGGCGGTACGCAGTATTTT. The chain joins TRBV11-3 to TRBJ2-3; a possible D gene is TRBD1 (5 bases). Germline assignment: CDR1 SGHNT and CDR2 YENEEA. This CDR3 is 13 amino acids long. Trimming stripped 1 base from V and 8 bases from J, with 10 bases between.

This clone was observed a few times. The V and J genes are TRBV19 and TRBJ1-5; the D is unclear. From germline, CDR1 is LNHDA and CDR2 SQIVND (reference sequence). The CDR3 loop spans 15 amino acids. The germline V and J ends were trimmed by 4 bases and 2 bases, with 12 bases remaining between them. CDR3 region: CASSTRAGGNQPQHF. DNA of the CDR3: TGTGCCAGTAGTACCCGTGCCGGGGGCAATCAGCCCCAGCATTTT.

The chain is built from TRBV27 and TRBJ1-5, with 11 positions matching TRBD1. This CDR3 spans 15 amino acids. Looked up from germline, CDR1 is MNHEY and CDR2 is SMNVEV (reference sequence). V was clipped by 8 bases and J by 2 bases; unmatched bases: 5. CDR3 residues: CASGDRGNGNQPQHF. The CDR3 DNA reads TGTGCCAGCGGGGACAGGGGGAATGGCAATCAGCCCCAGCATTTT.

The chain is built from TRBV3-1 (or the pseudogene TRBV3-2) and TRBJ2-1; tentative D call: TRBD2 (6 bases). Trimming cost V 4 bases and J 9 bases, with 22 bases left between them. The CDR3 has 16 residues. The germline V gene has CDR1 LGHDT and CDR2 YNNKEL (reference sequence). CDR3 sequence (DNA): TGTGCCAGCAGCCGGATCTCCGGGACTGGACGCAGTGAGCAGTTCTTC. This translates into CASSRISGTGRSEQFF.

The chain couples TRBV3-1 (or the pseudogene TRBV3-2) to TRBJ2-7; D is uncertain. The germline V gene encodes CDR1 LGHDT and CDR2 YNNKEL (reference sequence). V was trimmed by 4 bases and J by 4 bases, leaving 8 bases between them. The CDR3 is made up of 12 amino acids. The CDR3 DNA reads as TGTGCCAGCAGCCCTAAAAATTACGAGCAGTACTTC. It specifies CASSPKNYEQYF.

The V call is TRBV11-2, the J call TRBJ2-3, with TRBD2 matching 9 bases. Losses at the gene ends were 2 bases for V and 5 bases for J; bases not matched to a gene: 11. The CDR3 has 17 amino acids. Per the germline V gene, CDR1 is SGHAT and CDR2 is FQNNGV. The CDR3: CASSLTWRGGLGDTQYF. CDR3 sequence (DNA): TGTGCCAGCAGCTTAACTTGGCGGGGGGGCCTGGGAGATACGCAGTATTTT.

CDR3 sequence (DNA): TGTGCCAGCAGAGAACAGGACAGCCTGAACACTGAAGCTTTCTTT. Translating it yields CASREQDSLNTEAFF. This chain uses TRBV2 with TRBJ1-1; tentative D call: TRBD1 (6 bases). There are 15 residues in the CDR3. The germline gives CDR1 SNHLY, CDR2 FYNNEI. V was shortened by 6 bases and J by 0 bases, with 14 bases between the two germline ends.

This clone was recorded a few times. The sample has other DNA sequences that encode this CDR3 too. The chain has TRBV5-1 and TRBJ2-2; D is perhaps TRBD1 (5 bases). The CDR3 is 16 amino acids. The V end was cut by 0 bases, the J end by 1 base, with 10 bases between. The germline V gene encodes CDR1 SGHRS and CDR2 YFSETQ. The CDR3 bases are TGCGCCAGCAGCTTGGGGGGTCAGGGGAACACCGGGGAGCTGTTTTTT. Encoded protein: CASSLGGQGNTGELFF.